This TCR beta chain came from a study of T-cell reconstitution after alpha-beta-depleted transplantation in children. Unique molecular identifiers were used to barcode this TCRbeta library. Using its own MiXCR run on the PCR reads, TCRdb lists one record per CDR3 protein. The table has 500,000 to 750,000 distinct CDR3 sequences, about a quarter seen once. This clonotype was observed a few times. Material: PBMCs, obtained before TCRalphabeta/CD19-depleted stem cell transplant. The sequence came from a boy younger than two with Wiskott-Aldrich syndrome, due to receive a stem cell transplant.

The CDR3 DNA is TGCGCCAGCAGCTTGGAGGTCGGGAGTACAGATACGCAGTATTTT. Translated, it gives CASSLEVGSTDTQYF. This sequence joins TRBV5-1 and TRBJ2-3, with D tentatively TRBD2 (6 bases). There are 15 residues in the CDR3. Germline V gives CDR1 SGHRS, CDR2 YFSETQ. V was trimmed by 0 bases and J by 3 bases, leaving 11 bases between them.